These 18 T cell receptor beta chains were all obtained from the same sample, sequenced in a study of cytomegalovirus exposure and HLA in healthy donors. The study ran its PCR with 60 Vbeta and 13 Jbeta primers. Repertoires were generated with immunoSEQ multiplex PCR, while TCRdb's copy carries only in-frame clones and drops some. The sample includes some 150,000 clones, roughly three quarters seen only once; the top ten take 1.5% to 2%. What was sequenced was PBMCs. The receptors were sampled from a woman in her forties in good health and CMV-seronegative.

J is TRBJ2-2 and V is TRBV5-4, with a tentative D call TRBD2 (7 bases). V was trimmed by 5 bases and J by 0 bases, leaving 11 bases between them. The germline V gene encodes CDR1 SGHNT and CDR2 YYREEE (reference sequence). The CDR3 extends over 15 amino acids. The DNA for the CDR3 is TGTGCCAGCAGGGAGGGGGGGGCGAACACCGGGGAGCTGTTTTTT. It encodes CASREGGANTGELFF.

The V and J genes are TRBV13 and TRBJ1-2; possible D gene TRBD1, 5 bases. CDR1 is PRHDT, CDR2 FYEKMQ, per germline (reference sequence). Between the trimmed V and J ends, which lost 4 bases and 5 bases, there was a span of 17 bases. The length of the CDR3 is 15 residues. This CDR3 is CASSSGTGGGYGYTF. The CDR3 region has the DNA TGTGCCAGCAGCTCTGGGACGGGCGGGGGGTATGGCTACACCTTC.

The rearrangement uses TRBV30 and TRBJ1-5; a possible D gene is TRBD1 (6 bases). This CDR3 is 15 amino acids long. From germline, CDR1 is GTSNPN and CDR2 SVGIG (reference sequence). V was clipped by 2 bases and J by 0 bases, with 11 bases between them. Written as DNA, the CDR3 is TGTGCCTGGAGTAAGGACAGATATAGCAATCAGCCCCAGCATTTT. It yields the protein CAWSKDRYSNQPQHF.

The rearrangement links TRBV27 to TRBJ2-5; 10 bases map to TRBD1. V trimming: 6 bases; J trimming: 5 bases; junction bases outside the gene matches: 3. The CDR3 length is 13 residues. In germline, CDR1 is MNHEY, CDR2 SMNVEV (reference sequence). CDR3 region: CASRGQGHETQYF. The DNA for the CDR3 is TGTGCCAGCAGGGGACAGGGGCACGAGACCCAGTACTTC.

The chain links TRBV18 to TRBJ1-6; 7 positions match TRBD1. With 4 bases clipped from V and 5 bases from J, the junction kept 17 bases outside the gene matches. The germline CDR1 and CDR2 sequences are KGHSH and LQKENI. The CDR3 runs 19 residues. CDR3: CASSLWDRTPMDDNSPLHF. CDR3 sequence (DNA): TGTGCCAGCTCACTTTGGGACAGAACCCCGATGGATGATAATTCACCCCTCCACTTT.

Concerning this clone itself: Within the sample, other DNA sequences also encode this same CDR3. In nucleotides, the CDR3 is TGTGCCAGCTCACCACGGGACAGCAATTCACCCCTCCACTTT. This codes for CASSPRDSNSPLHF. The chain joins TRBV18 to TRBJ1-6; TRBD1 matches at 7 bases. Germline V lookup: CDR1 KGHSH, CDR2 LQKENI. Trimming removed 1 base from V and 7 bases from J; junction bases left unmatched: 1. The CDR3 contains 14 residues.

V usage is TRBV6-5 and J usage is TRBJ2-3; D not certain. Trimming pared 6 bases from V and 0 bases from J, leaving 4 bases between. This CDR3 is 12 amino acids long. Germline V gives CDR1 MNHEY, CDR2 SVGAGI. CDR3 in amino acids: CASRGSTDTQYF. CDR3 DNA sequence: TGTGCCAGCAGGGGCAGCACAGATACGCAGTATTTT.

This rearrangement joins TRBV28 to TRBJ1-1; tentative D call: TRBD1 (6 bases). The germline V gene has CDR1 MDHEN and CDR2 SYDVKM. V was cut by 3 bases and J by 5 bases, with 13 bases left in between. The CDR3 totals 14 residues. The DNA for the CDR3 is TGTGCCAGCAGTTTCGGACAGAGAAATACTGAAGCTTTCTTT. Translated: CASSFGQRNTEAFF.

The rearrangement joins TRBV18 to TRBJ1-1, with TRBD1 matching 7 bases. Per germline, CDR1 KGHSH and CDR2 LQKENI. V lost 3 bases, J lost 1 base, and 8 bases stayed unmatched. The CDR3 extends over 16 amino acids. Written as DNA, the CDR3 is TGTGCCAGCTCACCCACTAGGACAGGTGGGAACACTGAAGCTTTCTTT. Its protein is CASSPTRTGGNTEAFF.

This clone showed up just a few times. This chain connects TRBV2 to TRBJ1-5; D is possibly TRBD1 (5 bases). V was clipped by 6 bases and J by 2 bases, with 17 bases between them. This CDR3 spans 16 amino acids. Germline-derived CDR1 and CDR2 are SNHLY and FYNNEI. The CDR3 sequence is CASRVMGETGNQPQHF. CDR3 bases: TGTGCCAGCAGGGTCATGGGCGAGACAGGCAATCAGCCCCAGCATTTT.

The CDR3 sequence: CASSSPGQANNEQFF. The CDR3 DNA is TGTGCCAGCAGTTCTCCGGGACAGGCTAACAATGAGCAGTTCTTC. This chain uses TRBV7-9 with TRBJ2-1, with 8 bases matching TRBD1. Germline V gives CDR1 SEHNR, CDR2 FQNEAQ (reference sequence). The trim removed 6 bases at V and 5 bases at J, leaving 9 bases unmatched. CDR3 size: 15 residues.

J is TRBJ1-1 and V is TRBV21-1; whether TRBD1, the table's D call, matches the DNA was not checked. TRBV21-1 constitutes a pseudogene. The CDR3 covers 16 residues. The CDR3 spells CASSTKSRGRALPAFF. CDR3 bases: TGTGCCAGCAGCACGAAGAGTAGAGGCAGGGCGCTCCCAGCTTTCTTT.

The chain is built from TRBV10-3 and TRBJ2-6; 8 positions agree with TRBD1. This CDR3 comprises 19 residues. Trimming at V came to 3 bases and at J to 0 bases, leaving 10 bases not matched to a gene. Germline CDR1 ENHRY, CDR2 SYGVKD. The CDR3 DNA reads as TGTGCCATCAGTGATCCGGACAGGGTTCGAGCCTCTGGGGCCAACGTCCTGACTTTC. Protein sequence: CAISDPDRVRASGANVLTF.

The DNA for the CDR3 is TGTGCCAGCAGCGTAGATGCGGGACGGTACGAGCAGTACTTC. Translating it yields CASSVDAGRYEQYF. V is TRBV9 and J is TRBJ2-7; D is perhaps TRBD2 (6 bases). The CDR3 consists of 14 residues. Germline loops: CDR1 SGDLS, CDR2 YYNGEE. The V and J ends lost 0 bases and 4 bases respectively, with 11 bases between them.

The V and J genes are TRBV5-4 and TRBJ2-3; TRBD2 might be the D (6 bases). Trimming stripped 6 bases from V and 5 bases from J, with 16 bases between. This CDR3 spans 14 amino acids. The germline V gene encodes CDR1 SGHNT and CDR2 YYREEE (reference sequence). The CDR3 coding sequence is TGTGCCAGCACCGGAGGGCCCGCGGGAGATACGCAGTATTTT. Its translation: CASTGGPAGDTQYF.

This clone was seen only a few times. One end of the junction fails to match germline, which may point to a read error. The chain links TRBV6-1 to TRBJ2-4; 7 nucleotides match TRBD1. Per germline, CDR1 MNHNS and CDR2 SASEGT. The CDR3 is made up of 12 amino acids. The CDR3 DNA reads as TGTGCCAGCGGGCTGCTTATGGGACAGTTTCACTTC. Translation: CASGLLMGQFHF.

This rearrangement joins TRBV18 to TRBJ1-4; 8 bases agree with TRBD1. The CDR3 sequence is 15 residues long. J lost 4 bases, V lost 6 bases, and 7 bases had no gene match. The V gene's germline CDR1 is KGHSH and CDR2 LQKENI. The DNA for the CDR3 is TGTGCCAGCTCGCTTGGACAGGGACGTAATGAAAAACTGTTTTTT. This gives the protein CASSLGQGRNEKLFF.

The genes are TRBV6-5 and TRBJ2-7, with TRBD1 identical over 10 bases. Germline CDR1 and CDR2: MNHEY and SVGAGI. This CDR3 has 16 amino acids. The V and J ends lost 0 bases and 4 bases, in that order; junction bases with no gene match: 6. In DNA form, the CDR3 reads TGTGCCAGCAGTTACTCCGCGACAGGGGGCCGATACGAGCAGTACTTC. This translates into CASSYSATGGRYEQYF.